The following is a T cell receptor (beta chain) sequence with its context. This clonotype was detected a few times. The antigen this receptor binds is unknown. No quality values exist for individual bases; no much larger clone is one base distant. From its cysteine to its phenylalanine, the CDR3 spans 14 amino acids. Just CDR3 DNA is preserved here, 42 bases in frame from base 1. Sequences PRHDT (CDR1) and FYEKMQ (CDR2) are obtained from the germline V gene (reference sequence). V and J lose 2 bases and 2 bases, and a span of 9 bases separates them. This specimen belongs to a study of blood T cells in healthy people across ages (dated by TCRdb to the mid-2010s). As for the study more broadly: In model experiments, roughly one uniquely barcoded TCR beta cDNA molecule per two T cells was captured by template switching. To avoid experimental bias, donors of different ages were distributed randomly across sequencing lanes. The study measured age-related changes in TCR beta repertoire diversity using deep sequencing normalized with unique cDNA molecular identifiers. Donors were grouped into four age groups: young (average approximately 15 years), middle-aged (approximately 41), aged (about 59) and long-lived (about 89). Two additional independent replicas of 1 million unique cDNA reads from the same blood draw were analyzed for two donors (one aged 18 to 30 and one aged 80 or older). The paper's findings and limits, for the study overall: Compared with the aged group, more naive CD4+ T cells, fewer expanded clones and increased TCR diversity were shown by the long-lived group, suggesting age selection. Bulk unsorted PBMC profiling prevented conclusive comparison of naive and antigen-experienced compartments. Estimates of total diversity based on one million sequenced T cells were regarded as lower bounds and as underestimates. Donor CMV infection status was unknown, potentially confounding age-related changes in expanded clonotypes. Observed TCR beta diversity per million T cells fell roughly linearly with age, and a significant reduction was already apparent by age roughly 40. A strong correlation was found between observed TCR beta diversity and the percentage of naive T cells measured by flow cytometry.

Systemically healthy Caucasian individuals from Russia, 35 to 40 in total and aged about 6 to 90 years, were included as donors. Each donor gave roughly 9 milliliters of peripheral blood, drawn into EDTA-treated Vacutainer tubes. Ficoll-Paque density-gradient centrifugation was used to isolate PBMCs, with at least 6.5 million obtained per sample. Total RNA was extracted from PBMCs with Trizol reagent, with at least 5.5 micrograms obtained per sample. For every donor, an aliquot of PBMCs went through flow cytometry to measure the percentages of naive CD45RAhigh/CD27high T cells. Receptor libraries were prepared by 5' RACE. Sequencing took place on an Illumina HiSeq 2500. A second PCR of about 6 to 11 cycles was performed with a sample-barcoded 5' primer and a J-beta primer mix. A unique molecular identifier was introduced onto each TCR beta cDNA molecule by a template-switch 5' adaptor carrying 12 random nucleotides. Each sample yielded at least 2.5 million CDR3-containing paired-end reads. All of the RNA was converted into first-strand cDNA using the Mint cDNA synthesis kit, with a TRBC-specific oligonucleotide serving as the primer. After uracil-DNA glycosylase treatment, a first 18-cycle PCR used universal primers M1SS and BC2_uni_R on all cDNA. Per the original workflow: Normalization of each sample was performed by random selection of 1 million high-quality reads, each carrying a distinct molecular identifier. Reads with shared molecular identifiers were discarded instead of being binned into consensus sequences. MiTCR, set to a Q25 quality threshold and the strictest error-elimination algorithm, was used for CDR3 identification, clonotype clustering and error correction. A nonparametric unseen species model with Euler transformation was used to estimate a lower bound on total TCR beta diversity. Starting from the raw public reads, TCRdb applied fastp trimming at Q25, assembled clones with MiXCR and retained in-frame beta chains. Each CDR3 protein gets just one entry, which takes the most common genes and DNA from the rows behind it. The V and J calls shown here were made by TCRdb, not taken from the authors' results. This sample comprises some 800,000 distinct CDR3 sequences, more than 40% of them detected only once. Roughly 18% of the sample goes to the ten largest clones.

The V gene is TRBV13 and the J gene is TRBJ2-5; matching of 5 bases hints at TRBD2 as the D gene. What was sequenced was blood. This TCR came from a man in his fifties or sixties in good health. CDR3 protein: CASSLLAPQETQYF. The DNA sequence follows: TGTGCCAGCAGCTTATTAGCGCCACAAGAGACCCAGTACTTC.